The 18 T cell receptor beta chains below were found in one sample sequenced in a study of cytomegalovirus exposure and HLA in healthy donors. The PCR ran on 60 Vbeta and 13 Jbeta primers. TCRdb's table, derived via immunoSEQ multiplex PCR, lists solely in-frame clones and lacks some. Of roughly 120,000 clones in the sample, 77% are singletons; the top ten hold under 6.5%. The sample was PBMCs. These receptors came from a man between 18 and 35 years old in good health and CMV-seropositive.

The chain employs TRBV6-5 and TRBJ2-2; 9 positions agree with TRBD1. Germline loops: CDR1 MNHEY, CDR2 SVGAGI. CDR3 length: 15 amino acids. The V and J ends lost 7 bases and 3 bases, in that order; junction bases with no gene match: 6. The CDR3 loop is CASIPGQGYTGELFF. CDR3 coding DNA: TGTGCCAGCATCCCGGGACAGGGATACACCGGGGAGCTGTTTTTT.

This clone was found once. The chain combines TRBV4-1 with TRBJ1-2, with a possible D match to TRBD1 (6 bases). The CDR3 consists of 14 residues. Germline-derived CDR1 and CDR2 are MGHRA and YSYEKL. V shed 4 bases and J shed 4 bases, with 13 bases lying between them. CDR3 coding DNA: TGCGCCAGCAGCCGCCCGACAGGCAGCTATGGCTACACCTTC. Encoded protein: CASSRPTGSYGYTF.

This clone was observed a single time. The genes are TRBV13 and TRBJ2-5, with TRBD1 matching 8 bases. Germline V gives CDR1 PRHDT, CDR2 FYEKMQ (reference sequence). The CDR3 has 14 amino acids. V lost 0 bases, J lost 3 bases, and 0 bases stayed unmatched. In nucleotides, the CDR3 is TGTGCCAGCAGCTTAGGGACAGGGGAAGAGACCCAGTACTTC. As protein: CASSLGTGEETQYF.

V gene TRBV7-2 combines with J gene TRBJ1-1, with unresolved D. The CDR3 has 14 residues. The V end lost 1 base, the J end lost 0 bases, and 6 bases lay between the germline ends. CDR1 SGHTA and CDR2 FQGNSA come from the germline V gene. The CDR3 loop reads CASSLVSMNTEAFF. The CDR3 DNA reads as TGTGCCAGCAGCTTAGTTTCCATGAACACTGAAGCTTTCTTT.

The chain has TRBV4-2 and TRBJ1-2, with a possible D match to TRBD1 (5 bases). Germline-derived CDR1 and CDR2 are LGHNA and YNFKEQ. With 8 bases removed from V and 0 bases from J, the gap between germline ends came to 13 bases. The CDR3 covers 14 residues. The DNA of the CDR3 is TGTGCCAGCGTACAGGTAGCTTCTAACTATGGCTACACCTTC. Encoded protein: CASVQVASNYGYTF.

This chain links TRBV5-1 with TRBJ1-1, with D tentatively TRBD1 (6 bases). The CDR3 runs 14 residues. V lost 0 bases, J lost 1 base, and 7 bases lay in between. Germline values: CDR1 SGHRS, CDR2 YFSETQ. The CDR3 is CASSLAGANTEAFF. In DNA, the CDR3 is TGCGCCAGCAGCTTGGCAGGGGCGAACACTGAAGCTTTCTTT.

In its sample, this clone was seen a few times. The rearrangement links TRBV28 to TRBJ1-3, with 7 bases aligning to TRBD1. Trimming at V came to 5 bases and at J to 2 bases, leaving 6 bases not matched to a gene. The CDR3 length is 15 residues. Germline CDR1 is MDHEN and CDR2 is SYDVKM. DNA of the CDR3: TGTGCCAGCAGTAGACAGGGAAGTCCTGGAAACACCATATATTTT. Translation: CASSRQGSPGNTIYF.

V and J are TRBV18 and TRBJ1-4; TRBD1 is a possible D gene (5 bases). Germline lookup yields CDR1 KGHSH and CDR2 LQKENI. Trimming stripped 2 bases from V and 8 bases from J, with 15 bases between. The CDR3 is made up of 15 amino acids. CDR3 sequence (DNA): TGTGCCAGCTCACCAATGGGGCCGGAGGGGGAAAAACTGTTTTTT. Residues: CASSPMGPEGEKLFF.

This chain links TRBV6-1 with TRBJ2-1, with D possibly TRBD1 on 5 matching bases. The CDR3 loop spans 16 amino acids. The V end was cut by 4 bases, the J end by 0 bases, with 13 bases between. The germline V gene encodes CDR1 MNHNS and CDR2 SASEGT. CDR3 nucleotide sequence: TGTGCCAGCAGTGCCCCACAGGCCCCCTCCTACAATGAGCAGTTCTTC. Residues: CASSAPQAPSYNEQFF.

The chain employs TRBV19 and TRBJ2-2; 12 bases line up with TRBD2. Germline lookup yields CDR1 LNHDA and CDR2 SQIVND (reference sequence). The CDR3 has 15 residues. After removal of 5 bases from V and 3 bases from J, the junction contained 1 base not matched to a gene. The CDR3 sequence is CASSRLAGDTGELFF. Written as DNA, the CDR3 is TGTGCCAGTAGTCGACTAGCGGGGGACACCGGGGAGCTGTTTTTT.

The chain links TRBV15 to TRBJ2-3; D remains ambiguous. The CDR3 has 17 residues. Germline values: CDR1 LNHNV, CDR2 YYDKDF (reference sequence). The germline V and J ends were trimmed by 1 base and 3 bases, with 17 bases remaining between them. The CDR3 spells CATSRGGVRSGTDTQYF. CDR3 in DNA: TGTGCCACCAGCAGAGGTGGTGTACGTAGTGGTACAGATACGCAGTATTTT. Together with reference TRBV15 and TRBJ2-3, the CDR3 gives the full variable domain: DAMVIQNPRYQVTQFGKPVTLSCSQTLNHNVMYWYQQKSSQAPKLLFHYYDKDFNNEADTPDNFQSRRPNTSFCFLDIRSPGLGDTAMYLCATSRGGVRSGTDTQYFGPGTRLTVL.

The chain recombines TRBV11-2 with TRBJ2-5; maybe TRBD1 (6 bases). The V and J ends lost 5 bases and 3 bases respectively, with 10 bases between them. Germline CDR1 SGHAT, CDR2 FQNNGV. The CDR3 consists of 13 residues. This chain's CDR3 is CASSPWTEETQYF. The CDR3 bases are TGTGCCAGCAGCCCTTGGACAGAAGAGACCCAGTACTTC.

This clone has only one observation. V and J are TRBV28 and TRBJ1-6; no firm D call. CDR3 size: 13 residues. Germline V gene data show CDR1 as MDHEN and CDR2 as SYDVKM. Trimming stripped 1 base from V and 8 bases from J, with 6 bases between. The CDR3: CASSLFLDSPLHF. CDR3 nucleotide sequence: TGTGCCAGCAGTTTATTTCTTGATTCACCCCTCCACTTT.

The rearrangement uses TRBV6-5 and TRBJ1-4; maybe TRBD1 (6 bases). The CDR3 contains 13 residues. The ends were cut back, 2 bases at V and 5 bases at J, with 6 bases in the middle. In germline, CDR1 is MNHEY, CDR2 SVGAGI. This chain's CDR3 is CASSYRGNEKLFF. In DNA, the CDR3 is TGTGCCAGCAGTTACAGGGGGAATGAAAAACTGTTTTTT.

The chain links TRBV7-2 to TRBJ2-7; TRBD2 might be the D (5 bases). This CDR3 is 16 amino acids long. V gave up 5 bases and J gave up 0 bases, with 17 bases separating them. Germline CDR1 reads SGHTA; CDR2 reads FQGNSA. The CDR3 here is CASSASPGKSSYEQYF. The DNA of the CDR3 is TGTGCCAGCAGCGCCAGCCCGGGGAAAAGCTCCTACGAGCAGTACTTC.

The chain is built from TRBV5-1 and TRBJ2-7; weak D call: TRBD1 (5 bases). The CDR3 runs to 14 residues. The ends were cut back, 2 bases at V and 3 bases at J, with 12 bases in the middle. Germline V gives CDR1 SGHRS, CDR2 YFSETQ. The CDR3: CASSFESQGYEQYF. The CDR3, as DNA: TGCGCCAGCAGCTTCGAATCTCAGGGCTACGAGCAGTACTTC.

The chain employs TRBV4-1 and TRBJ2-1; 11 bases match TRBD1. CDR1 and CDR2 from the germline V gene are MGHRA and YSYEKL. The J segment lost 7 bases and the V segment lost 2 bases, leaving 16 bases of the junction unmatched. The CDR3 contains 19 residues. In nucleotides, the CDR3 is TGCGCCAGCAGCCAAAACCCCCCCACGGACAGGGGGCGCGATAATGAGCAGTTCTTC. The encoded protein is CASSQNPPTDRGRDNEQFF.

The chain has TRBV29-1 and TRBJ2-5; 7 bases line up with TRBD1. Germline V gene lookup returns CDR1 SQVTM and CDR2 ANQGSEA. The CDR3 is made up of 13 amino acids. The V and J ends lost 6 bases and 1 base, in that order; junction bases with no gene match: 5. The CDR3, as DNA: TGCAGCGTAGGGACAGCTACCCAAGAGACCCAGTACTTC. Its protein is CSVGTATQETQYF.